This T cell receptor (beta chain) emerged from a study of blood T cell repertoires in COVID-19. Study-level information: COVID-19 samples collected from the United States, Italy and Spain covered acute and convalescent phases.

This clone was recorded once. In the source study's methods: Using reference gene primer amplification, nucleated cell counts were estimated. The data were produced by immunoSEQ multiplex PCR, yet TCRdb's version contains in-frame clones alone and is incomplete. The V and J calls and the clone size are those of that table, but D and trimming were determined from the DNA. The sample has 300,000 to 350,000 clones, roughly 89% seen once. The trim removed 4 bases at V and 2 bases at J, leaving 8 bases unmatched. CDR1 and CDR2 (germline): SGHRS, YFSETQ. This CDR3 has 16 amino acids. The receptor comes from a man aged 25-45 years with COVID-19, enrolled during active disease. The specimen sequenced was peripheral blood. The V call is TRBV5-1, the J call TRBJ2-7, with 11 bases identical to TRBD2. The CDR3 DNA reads TGCGCCAGCAGCACAATGACTAGCGGGATCGCCTACGAGCAGTACTTC. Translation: CASSTMTSGIAYEQYF.